These 17 T cell receptor beta chains share one sample of origin, sequenced in a study of human T cells and chemical hapten exposure. TCRdb re-analysed the RACE reads in MiXCR, keeping a single row per CDR3 protein. Of approximately 370,000 distinct CDR3 sequences listed, about 5% are singletons. Noted time point: pre-sensitization, week 0. Treatment meaning: therapeutic diphenylcyclopropenone sensitization with weekly scalp DPC. Material: whole blood, obtained in connection with sensitization to the hapten diphenylcyclopropenone (DPC). Receptors were obtained from a woman aged 18-30 years with alopecia areata. Some clones in this sample may be carry-over from other donors' samples.

The V call is TRBV27, the J call TRBJ1-3; 8 nucleotides match TRBD1. Germline loops: CDR1 MNHEY, CDR2 SMNVEV (reference sequence). The CDR3 runs 13 residues. With V trimmed by 7 bases and J by 4 bases, 3 bases remained unmatched. This chain's CDR3 is CASMDRVGNTIYF. The CDR3 bases are TGTGCCAGCATGGACAGGGTCGGAAACACCATATATTTT.

This clonotype was counted only a few times. This rearrangement joins TRBV5-1 to TRBJ1-3, with 9 bases that match TRBD1. CDR3 length: 14 amino acids. The J segment lost 8 bases and the V segment lost 4 bases, leaving 7 bases of the junction unmatched. CDR1 and CDR2 (germline): SGHRS, YFSETQ. The CDR3 reads CASSPGTGRDTIYF. The CDR3 DNA follows: TGCGCCAGCAGCCCGGGGACAGGGAGAGACACCATATATTTT.

This clonotype was seen many times. The J gene is TRBJ2-5, the V gene TRBV5-1, with TRBD1 matching 7 bases. CDR3 length equals 15 residues. Per germline, CDR1 SGHRS and CDR2 YFSETQ. After removal of 7 bases from V and 1 base from J, the junction contained 10 bases not matched to a gene. DNA of the CDR3: TGCGCCAGCTCACCGGACAGGTCTTTCCAAGAGACCCAGTACTTC. As protein: CASSPDRSFQETQYF.

This clonotype was seen more than once but under ten times. The chain is built from TRBV20-1 and TRBJ2-7; D gene ambiguous. Trimming took 0 bases from V and 5 from J, leaving 11 bases between them. The CDR3 extends over 13 amino acids. CDR1 is DFQATT and CDR2 is SNEGSKA in the germline V gene (reference sequence). CDR3 in amino acids: CSAREIRTDEQYF. CDR3 DNA: TGCAGTGCTAGAGAGATAAGGACCGACGAGCAGTACTTC.

The chain employs TRBV27 and TRBJ1-5; D not resolved. CDR3 size: 17 residues. V dropped 6 bases and J dropped 5 bases, with 23 bases sitting between them. Per germline, CDR1 MNHEY and CDR2 SMNVEV (reference sequence). DNA for the CDR3: TGTGCCAGCAGGCCCGCTCCGGGTGGGGAGGCAGATCAGCCCCAGCATTTT. This sequence encodes CASRPAPGGEADQPQHF.

The rearrangement joins TRBV7-2 to TRBJ2-1; D unclear. Germline V gene data show CDR1 as SGHTA and CDR2 as FQGNSA. The germline V and J ends were trimmed by 3 bases and 2 bases, with 14 bases remaining between them. The CDR3 covers 16 residues. CDR3: CASSFTLGTAYNEQFF. CDR3 in DNA: TGTGCCAGCAGCTTTACTTTGGGAACCGCCTACAATGAGCAGTTCTTC.

This clonotype was counted ten times or more. DNA for the CDR3: TGTGCCAGCAGTTACACCGGGACAGGCAATCAGCCCCAGCATTTT. Its protein is CASSYTGTGNQPQHF. The V gene is TRBV6-5, the J gene TRBJ1-5; 7 positions match TRBD1. Germline V gene data show CDR1 as MNHEY and CDR2 as SVGAGI. Trimming removed 2 bases from V and 2 bases from J; junction bases left unmatched: 3. CDR3 length: 15 residues.

CDR3 nucleotide sequence: TGTGCCAGCAGCGAACGGCCCCAGGGACTAAACACTGAAGCTTTCTTT. This translates into CASSERPQGLNTEAFF. This sequence joins TRBV7-2 and TRBJ1-1; D may be TRBD1 (5 bases). This CDR3 region has 16 residues. From germline, CDR1 is SGHTA and CDR2 FQGNSA. V was trimmed by 5 bases and J by 2 bases, leaving 18 bases between them.

The chain recombines TRBV5-6 with TRBJ1-1; no reliable D call. Germline V gene sequence: CDR1 SGHDT, CDR2 YYEEEE. The CDR3 totals 14 residues. The V and J ends lost 4 bases and 5 bases respectively, with 15 bases between them. CDR3 protein: CASSPGRLITEAFF. The CDR3 DNA is TGTGCCAGCAGCCCGGGCCGGTTAATAACTGAAGCTTTCTTT.

This clonotype was recorded a few times. The DNA of the CDR3 is TGTGCCAGCAGACACAACCGGGACACTGAAGCTTTCTTT. As protein: CASRHNRDTEAFF. V gene TRBV6-5 combines with J gene TRBJ1-1; no clear D. Germline values: CDR1 MNHEY, CDR2 SVGAGI. The CDR3 runs to 13 residues. V shed 6 bases and J shed 3 bases, with 11 bases lying between them.

This clonotype was seen a handful of times. This CDR3 reads CASRPHRRRSSGNTIYF. In nucleotides, the CDR3 is TGTGCCAGCAGGCCCCACAGGCGCCGAAGCTCTGGAAACACCATATATTTT. This rearrangement joins TRBV21-1 to TRBJ1-3; TRBD1, the table's D call, was not compared with the DNA. TRBV21-1 is a documented pseudogene. CDR3 length equals 17 residues.

This clonotype was counted ten times or more. CDR3 amino acids: CASTTGSPSPLHF. The CDR3 region has the DNA TGTGCCAGCACGACAGGGTCTCCTTCACCCCTCCACTTT. The chain couples TRBV27 to TRBJ1-6, with 7 nucleotides matching TRBD1. CDR3 length: 13 residues. V dropped 7 bases and J dropped 9; count of bases not matched to a gene: 6. From germline, CDR1 is MNHEY and CDR2 SMNVEV (reference sequence).

This clonotype has just a few counts. The chain employs TRBV4-3 and TRBJ2-5; no clear D gene. The CDR3 length is 16 residues. The germline V gene encodes CDR1 LGHNA and CDR2 YSLEER. V was trimmed by 0 bases and J by 3 bases, leaving 14 bases between them. DNA of the CDR3: TGCGCCAGCAGCCAAGAGCCGGCAGCTATGGAAGAGACCCAGTACTTC. Its translation: CASSQEPAAMEETQYF.

This clonotype was counted a few times. The J gene is TRBJ2-7, the V gene TRBV7-9; tentatively, D is TRBD1 or TRBD2 (5 bases each). The V end lost 3 bases, the J end lost 2 bases, and 8 bases lay between the germline ends. Germline CDR1 and CDR2: SEHNR and FQNEAQ (reference sequence). The CDR3 covers 13 residues. The CDR3 protein is CASSFEGTYEQYF. CDR3 sequence (DNA): TGTGCCAGCAGCTTTGAGGGGACCTACGAGCAGTACTTC.

This clonotype was detected many times. This chain links TRBV12-3 or TRBV12-4 with TRBJ2-2; D not certain. The CDR3 covers 16 residues. With 2 bases removed from V and 1 base from J, the gap between germline ends came to 11 bases. The CDR3 here is CASSLSILQNTGELFF. CDR3 in DNA: TGTGCCAGCAGTTTATCGATCCTCCAGAACACCGGGGAGCTGTTTTTT.

The table lists this clonotype with many counts. This chain connects TRBV4-1 to TRBJ2-5, with 10 bases fitting TRBD2. This CDR3 is built from 15 residues. Germline-derived CDR1 and CDR2 are MGHRA and YSYEKL. Germline trimming cut 3 bases from V and 2 bases from J; bases unmatched to any gene: 3. The CDR3 loop reads CASSHGTSVQETQYF. CDR3 in DNA: TGCGCCAGCAGCCACGGGACTAGCGTTCAAGAGACCCAGTACTTC.

The chain links TRBV4-3 to TRBJ2-7; D is perhaps TRBD2 (5 bases). V was pared by 3 bases and J by 0 bases, with 15 bases between. Germline CDR1 LGHNA, CDR2 YSLEER. The CDR3 loop spans 16 amino acids. In DNA form, the CDR3 reads TGCGCCAGCAGCCACGGGGTGGGCGGTTACTCCTACGAGCAGTACTTC. Translated: CASSHGVGGYSYEQYF.